This paragraph covers one T cell receptor (beta chain) sequence. The data derive from a study of STAT5B mutations in CD4+ large granular lymphocyte leukemia. Buffy coats from healthy blood donors served as controls. The survey-level immunoSEQ assay was used. The repertoire was sequenced with immunoSEQ multiplex PCR; TCRdb's copy has only in-frame clones and lacks some. The table lists 30,000 to 40,000 clones, around three quarters of them singletons, with about 2% in the top ten. Input material: CD4+ T cells from blood buffy coats. The sequence came from a human donor in good health.

Here the CDR3 DNA reads TGTGCCAGCAGCCAGGGACCCTCTGAAGCTTTCTTT. Protein: CASSQGPSEAFF. The genes are TRBV4-2 and TRBJ1-1, with D possibly TRBD1 on 5 matching bases. This CDR3 has 12 amino acids. V gave up 3 bases and J gave up 6 bases, with 8 bases separating them. Germline assignment: CDR1 LGHNA and CDR2 YNFKEQ.